This paragraph covers one TCR beta chain sequence. This record belongs to a study of blood T cell repertoires in COVID-19. Germline loops: CDR1 GTSNPN, CDR2 SVGIG (reference sequence). This CDR3 region has 13 residues. V lost 3 bases and J lost 0, with 8 bases in between. Clones were sequenced by immunoSEQ multiplex PCR, and TCRdb holds only the in-frame ones, with some missing. The sample holds nearly 45,000 clones, roughly 90% seen once. The sequence derives from a woman aged 80 or over in a cohort sampled during active or convalescent COVID-19. The sequencing input was peripheral blood. The chain links TRBV30 to TRBJ1-1; D is unresolved. The CDR3 reads CAWSGVMNTEAFF. The CDR3 nucleotides are TGTGCCTGGAGCGGGGTTATGAACACTGAAGCTTTCTTT.